This T cell receptor (beta chain) is drawn from a study of blood T cell repertoires in COVID-19. Looking at the study overall: Samples taken during acute and convalescent COVID-19 were collected in the United States, Italy and Spain. T cells, B-cell-depleted T cells, or PBMCs provided the cDNA or gDNA that served as material.

Germline lookup yields CDR1 KGHSH and CDR2 LQKENI. Trimming at V came to 6 bases and at J to 5 bases, leaving 10 bases not matched to a gene. This CDR3 has 15 amino acids. Original data processing: Using reference gene primer amplification, nucleated cell counts were estimated. Using immunoSEQ multiplex PCR, the repertoire was profiled, and TCRdb retains in-frame clones only, with some absent. V and J calls and clone size are as listed in that table; D and trimming were resolved from the DNA. The repertoire holds around 300,000 clones, with under 90% as singletons. Sequencing was done on a sample of peripheral blood. The clonotype comes from a woman between 50 and 59 years old who had recovered from COVID-19. V usage is TRBV18 and J usage is TRBJ2-5; 9 bases are a match to TRBD2. CDR3: CASSLSGGPGETQYF. DNA of the CDR3: TGTGCCAGCTCTCTTAGCGGGGGCCCGGGGGAGACCCAGTACTTC.